These T cell receptor beta chains were read from a single sample in a study of blood T cell repertoires in COVID-19. TCRdb's table, derived via immunoSEQ multiplex PCR, lists solely in-frame clones and lacks some. The data hold under 300,000 clones, with around 84% observed a single time. Input material: peripheral blood. The receptors derive from a middle-aged woman who had recovered from COVID-19. CDR3s include the opening cysteine and the closing phenylalanine or tryptophan.

v_call: TRBV5-4; cdr3_aa: CASSRQLTSGGWADTQYF
v_call: TRBV5-4; cdr3_aa: CASSARTWTDGELFF
v_call: TRBV24-1; cdr3_aa: CATSRTGNYGYTF
v_call: TRBV4-1; cdr3_aa: CASSQDYGHVNSPLHF
v_call: TRBV6-1; cdr3_aa: CASSDGQGGRNEQFF
v_call: TRBV9; cdr3_aa: CASSAAGNNNEQFF
v_call: TRBV28; cdr3_aa: CASGDDGAQETQYF
v_call: TRBV7-6; cdr3_aa: CASSDETGIGEKLFF
v_call: TRBV7-7; cdr3_aa: CASSLLGQAGDTQYF
v_call: TRBV6-6; cdr3_aa: CASSWTENEKLFF
v_call: TRBV7-9; cdr3_aa: CASSLGGGGYTF
v_call: TRBV3-1/TRBV3-2; cdr3_aa: CASSQDSGEQYF
v_call: TRBV20-1; cdr3_aa: CSASPLAGDTDTQYF
v_call: TRBV7-2; cdr3_aa: CASSPGSGNTIYF
v_call: TRBV29-1; cdr3_aa: CSVEPGDRRGGGYTF
v_call: TRBV5-4; cdr3_aa: CASSLDRGPYGYTF
v_call: TRBV2; cdr3_aa: CASIQNSGNTIYF
v_call: TRBV7-9; cdr3_aa: CASSLAGWSGEQYF
v_call: TRBV13; cdr3_aa: CASSLGAAQSSYEQYF
v_call: TRBV19; cdr3_aa: CASSHGGRSYEQYF
v_call: TRBV4-3; cdr3_aa: CASSQDPTGVGSAEAFF
v_call: TRBV11-2; cdr3_aa: CASSLRLIEGETQYF
v_call: TRBV7-9; cdr3_aa: CASSPGVAGDVEKLFF
v_call: TRBV5-6; cdr3_aa: CASSLPYNSPLHF
v_call: TRBV19; cdr3_aa: CASSPDRQETQYF
v_call: TRBV5-1; cdr3_aa: CASSPGQGTYGYTF
v_call: TRBV9; cdr3_aa: CASSGTNRTANYGYTF
v_call: TRBV10-3; cdr3_aa: CAISAGQNTEAFF
v_call: TRBV7-2; cdr3_aa: CASSSLGQGATGELFF
v_call: TRBV6-5; cdr3_aa: CASRRTGNSGNTIYF
v_call: TRBV4-3; cdr3_aa: CASSQDRDKGYGYTF
v_call: TRBV5-8; cdr3_aa: CASSLLEAGANVLTF
v_call: TRBV19; cdr3_aa: CASSIGIQALNYGYTF
v_call: TRBV19; cdr3_aa: CASTTTGGLEQYF
v_call: TRBV19; cdr3_aa: CASRPTGVHNEQFF
v_call: TRBV29-1; cdr3_aa: CSGLVGSQGEQFF
v_call: TRBV7-9; cdr3_aa: CASTGGGGADNEQFF
v_call: TRBV10-1; cdr3_aa: CASSESWGDGGELFF
v_call: TRBV20-1; cdr3_aa: CSASSQRALRDTQYF
v_call: TRBV5-1; cdr3_aa: CASRTGGIIETQYF
v_call: TRBV5-1; cdr3_aa: CASSYRGDTGELFF
v_call: TRBV21-1; cdr3_aa: CASSKSTAARNEQFF
v_call: TRBV3-1/TRBV3-2; cdr3_aa: CASSQRLGGIYNEQFF
v_call: TRBV4-3; cdr3_aa: CASSQGLAGAYEQYF
v_call: TRBV6-6; cdr3_aa: CASSLTPGQARF
v_call: TRBV18; cdr3_aa: CASSPGQATYEQYF
v_call: TRBV3-1/TRBV3-2; cdr3_aa: CASSQQDRSEAFF